Sample share makes the clone carrying this TCR beta chain medium-sized. Each CDR3 protein gets one entry after TCRdb re-called the 5' RACE reads with MiXCR. Of just over 150,000 distinct CDR3 sequences detected, about 16% appear once; the ten largest clones hold approximately 7.6%. The V gene lost 2 bases and the J gene lost 5 bases, with 13 bases spanning the gap. Looked up from germline, CDR1 is MDHEN and CDR2 is SYDVKM. The CDR3 has 15 amino acids. These data are taken from a study of CD8 T cells in ankylosing spondylitis. Material for sequencing was blood, either unsorted or a sorted T cell fraction (not recorded which). The rearrangement uses TRBV28 and TRBJ2-1; no definite D call. The sequence derives from a male donor with ankylosing spondylitis or in good health (not recorded which). CDR3 protein: CASSLRRSSDNEQFF. DNA for the CDR3: TGTGCCAGCAGTTTACGGCGTAGCTCTGACAATGAGCAGTTCTTC.